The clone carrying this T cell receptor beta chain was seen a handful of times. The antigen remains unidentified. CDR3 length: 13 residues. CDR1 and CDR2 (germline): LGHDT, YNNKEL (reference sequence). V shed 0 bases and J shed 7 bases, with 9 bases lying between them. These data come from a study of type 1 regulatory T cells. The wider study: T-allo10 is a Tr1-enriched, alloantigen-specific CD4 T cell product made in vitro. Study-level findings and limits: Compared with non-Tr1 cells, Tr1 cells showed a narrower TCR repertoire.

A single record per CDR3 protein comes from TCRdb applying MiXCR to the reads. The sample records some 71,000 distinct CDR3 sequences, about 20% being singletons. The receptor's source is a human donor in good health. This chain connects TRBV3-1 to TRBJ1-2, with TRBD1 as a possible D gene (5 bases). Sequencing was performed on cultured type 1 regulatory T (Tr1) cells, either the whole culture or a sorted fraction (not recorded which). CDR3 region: CASSQDRASGYTF. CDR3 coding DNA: TGTGCCAGCAGCCAAGACAGGGCAAGTGGCTACACCTTC.